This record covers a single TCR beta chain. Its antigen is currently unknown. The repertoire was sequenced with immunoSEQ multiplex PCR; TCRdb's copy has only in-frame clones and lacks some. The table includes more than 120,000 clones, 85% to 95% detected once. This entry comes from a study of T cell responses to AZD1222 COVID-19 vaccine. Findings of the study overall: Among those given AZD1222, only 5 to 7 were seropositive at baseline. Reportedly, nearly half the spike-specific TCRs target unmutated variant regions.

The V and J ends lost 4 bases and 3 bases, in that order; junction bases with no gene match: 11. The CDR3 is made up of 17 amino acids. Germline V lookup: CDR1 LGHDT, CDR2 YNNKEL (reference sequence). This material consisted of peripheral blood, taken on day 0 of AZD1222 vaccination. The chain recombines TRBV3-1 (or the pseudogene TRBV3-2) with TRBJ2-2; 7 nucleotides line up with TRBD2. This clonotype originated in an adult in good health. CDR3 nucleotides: TGTGCCAGCAGCCTCCCTCGGGGGGAGACGTACACCGGGGAGCTGTTTTTT. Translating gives CASSLPRGETYTGELFF.